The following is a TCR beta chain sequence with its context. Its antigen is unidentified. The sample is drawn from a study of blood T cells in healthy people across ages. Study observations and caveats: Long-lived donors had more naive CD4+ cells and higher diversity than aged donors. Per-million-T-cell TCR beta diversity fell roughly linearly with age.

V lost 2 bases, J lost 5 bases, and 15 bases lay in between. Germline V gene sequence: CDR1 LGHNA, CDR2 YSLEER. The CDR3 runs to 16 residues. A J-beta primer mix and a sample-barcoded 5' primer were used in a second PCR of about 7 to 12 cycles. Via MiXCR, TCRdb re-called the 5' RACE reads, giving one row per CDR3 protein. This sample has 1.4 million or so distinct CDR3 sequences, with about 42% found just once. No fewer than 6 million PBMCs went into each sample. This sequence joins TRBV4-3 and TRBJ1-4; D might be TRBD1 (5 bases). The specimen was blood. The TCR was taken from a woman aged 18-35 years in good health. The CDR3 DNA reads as TGCGCCAGCAGCCAACCAACCCGGGGGGGGAATGAAAAACTGTTTTTT. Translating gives CASSQPTRGGNEKLFF.